The source of this T cell receptor beta chain is a study of CD4+ T cells in melanoma. Study observations and caveats: CD8+ T cell, macrophage and B cell function reportedly correlated with neoantigen-specific CD4+ T cells. In melanoma, neoantigen-specific CD4+ T cells reportedly differed in differentiation state.

Germline lookup yields CDR1 SGHRS and CDR2 YFSETQ. This CDR3 has 13 amino acids. The ends were cut back, 5 bases at V and 8 bases at J, with 15 bases in the middle. Sequencing used immunoSEQ multiplex PCR; TCRdb keeps in-frame clones, though not all of them. The table records 140,000 or so clones, around nine tenths of them present only once. For this clone: No antigen is known for it.

The chain recombines TRBV5-1 with TRBJ2-3, with D maybe TRBD2 (6 bases). This clonotype was sampled from a human donor with melanoma. The CDR3 is CASRQSGGRTQYF. The DNA of the CDR3 is TGCGCCAGCAGGCAGTCCGGGGGTCGTACGCAGTATTTT.